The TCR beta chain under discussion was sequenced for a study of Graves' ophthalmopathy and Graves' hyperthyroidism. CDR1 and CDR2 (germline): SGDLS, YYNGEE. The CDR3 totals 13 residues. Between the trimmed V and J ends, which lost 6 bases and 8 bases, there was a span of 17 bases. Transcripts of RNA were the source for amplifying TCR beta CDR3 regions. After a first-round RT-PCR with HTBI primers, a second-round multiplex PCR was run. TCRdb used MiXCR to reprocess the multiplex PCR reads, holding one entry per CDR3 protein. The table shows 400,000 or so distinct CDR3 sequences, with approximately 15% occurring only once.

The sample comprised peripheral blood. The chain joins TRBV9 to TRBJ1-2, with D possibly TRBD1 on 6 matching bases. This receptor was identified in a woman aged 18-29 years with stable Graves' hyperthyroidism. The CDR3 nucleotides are TGTGCCAGCACCTTAGGGGGGCCCGAGGGCTACACCTTC. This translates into CASTLGGPEGYTF. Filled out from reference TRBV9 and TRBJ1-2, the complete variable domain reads DSGVTQTPKHLITATGQRVTLRCSPRSGDLSVYWYQQSLDQGLQFLIQYYNGEERAKGNILERFSAQQFPDLHSELNLSSLELGDSALYFCASTLGGPEGYTFGSGTRLTVV.